This T cell receptor beta chain was sequenced for a study of T cells after yellow fever vaccination (dated by TCRdb to about 2019). For context, the study as a whole: Libraries from fractions with low cell numbers were prepared with the SMART-Seq v4 Ultra Low Input RNA kit. The cohort comprised two healthy male donors, one aged 18 to 30 and one aged 30 to 40 years. Bulk PBMC replicates and cell subsets were isolated from blood drawn at multiple timepoints before and after both primary and secondary immunization. Bulk TCR alpha and beta repertoires were sequenced longitudinally to track T-cell clones before and after primary and booster YFV17D yellow fever vaccination. Study-wide findings and limitations: Most clones expanded after primary vaccination (roughly 96% of CD4 and approximately 86% of CD8) were re-detected after the booster, suggesting that broad memory maintenance occurred. Only two donors were included in the study, so the extent to which the findings can be generalized is limited. A small share of clonotypes occurred in both CD4 and CD8 compartments, likely arising from convergent recombination. Compared with the primary T-cell response, the secondary T-cell response was weaker but faster, peaking on day 5 rather than day 15. Because abundant contaminating clonotypes from the bulk population could be contained in FACS-sorted repertoires, computational filtering was required.

TCR cDNA was made using 5'RACE template switching, a step that added a universal primer site and unique molecular identifiers. cDNA synthesis was primed from both the TCR alpha and TCR beta constant segments. Library amplification used two PCR steps, and the second PCR step added sample barcodes and sequencing adapters. Sequencing of libraries was performed on Illumina HiSeq 2500 (2x100 bp) or NovaSeq (2x150 bp). The original pipeline was this. Reads were demultiplexed and collapsed into UMI consensus sequences with MIGEC, and V(D)J alignment was performed with MiXCR. Vaccine-responding clonotypes were identified with edgeR using replicate PBMC samples, with FDR below 0.01 and a log2 fold change above 5 up to day 15 being required. CD4 or CD8 identity was assigned to each bulk clonotype according to whether the clonotype was present at higher abundance in the sequenced CD4 repertoire or the sequenced CD8 repertoire. The public reads were quality trimmed at Q25 with fastp and then assembled into clones with MiXCR by TCRdb, keeping productive beta chains. For every CDR3 protein sequence, its rows merge into one entry that carries the most common genes and DNA. TCRdb's processing, not the authors' own work, is the source of the V and J calls. Here the sample has around 150,000 distinct CDR3 sequences; 6% to 7.5% occur a single time. Jointly, the top ten make up 2.5% to 3% of the sample.

Reading from cysteine to phenylalanine, the CDR3 counts 12 amino acids. The retained sequence is limited to the CDR3, 36 bases, with the frame set at the first base. The trim is 2 bases for V and 8 bases for J, with a gap of 10 bases between the germline ends. In the germline V gene, CDR1 corresponds to SGHRS and CDR2 to YFSETQ. Worth noting for this clonotype: Its antigen specificity is not known. Base qualities are missing; no much larger clone stands one base away.

The sample's treatment or condition, from its label and the paper: live attenuated yellow fever vaccine strain. A standard Ficoll-Paque protocol was used to isolate PBMCs from peripheral blood. Dynabeads CD4 and CD8 positive selection kits were used to isolate CD4 and CD8 T-cell fractions. RNA was extracted with TriZol from bulk PBMCs, CD4 and CD8 fractions, and dextramer-positive and dextramer-negative fractions. The input for sequencing was CD4+ T cells sorted from PBMCs, taken 4 to 6 days after the first yellow fever vaccination. The TCR was taken from a man aged 18 to 29 who received the YFV17D yellow fever vaccine. In this chain, TRBV5-1 is recombined with TRBJ1-1; no D gene is confidently identified. CDR3 protein: CASSLRGPEAFF. The nucleotides read TGCGCCAGCAGCTTACGAGGGCCAGAAGCTTTCTTT. Where the CDR3 stops, the reference TRBV5-1 and TRBJ1-1 genes take over; the full variable domain is KAGVTQTPRYLIKTRGQQVTLSCSPISGHRSVSWYQQTPGQGLQFLFEYFSETQRNKGNFPGRFSGRQFSNSRSEMNVSTLELGDSALYLCASSLRGPEAFFGQGTRLTVV.